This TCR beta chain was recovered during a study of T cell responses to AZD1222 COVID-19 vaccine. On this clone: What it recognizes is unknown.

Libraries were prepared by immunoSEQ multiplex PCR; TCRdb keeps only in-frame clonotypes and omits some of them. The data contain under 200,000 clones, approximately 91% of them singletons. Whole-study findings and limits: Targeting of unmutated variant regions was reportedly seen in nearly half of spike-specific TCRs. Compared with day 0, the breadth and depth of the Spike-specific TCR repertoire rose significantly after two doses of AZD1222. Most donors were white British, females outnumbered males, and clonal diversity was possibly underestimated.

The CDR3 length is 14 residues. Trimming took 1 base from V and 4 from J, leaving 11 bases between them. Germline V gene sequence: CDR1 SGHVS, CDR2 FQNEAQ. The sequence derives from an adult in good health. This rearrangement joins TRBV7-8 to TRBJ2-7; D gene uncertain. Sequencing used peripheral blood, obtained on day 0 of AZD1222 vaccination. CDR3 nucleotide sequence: TGTGCCAGCAGCTTAGTTCAGGTCGCGTACGAGCAGTACTTC. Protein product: CASSLVQVAYEQYF.